Presented here are 17 T cell receptor beta chains from one specimen sequenced in a study of siplizumab effects on memory and regulatory T cells. Here immunoSEQ multiplex PCR was the method, and the copy in TCRdb shows in-frame clones only, minus some. The sample includes 60,000 to 65,000 clones, 65% to 80% seen only once; the top ten take 0.4% to 0.5%. What was sequenced was memory CD4+ T cells sorted from blood. Receptors originate from a human donor in good health.

V and J are TRBV29-1 and TRBJ2-4; the match to TRBD1 covers 7 bases. There are 12 residues in the CDR3. Germline CDR1 reads SQVTM; CDR2 reads ANQGSEA. V lost 7 bases and J lost 5; bases outside the gene matches: 5. The CDR3 region has the DNA TGCAGCGCCGACAGGGCCCAAAACATTCAGTACTTC. This gives the protein CSADRAQNIQYF.

J is TRBJ1-5 and V is TRBV28, with D possibly matching TRBD1 (6 bases). V was cut by 7 bases and J by 7 bases, with 23 bases left in between. This CDR3 is 16 amino acids long. The germline V gene has CDR1 MDHEN and CDR2 SYDVKM. This CDR3 reads CASTSGTKGESQPQHF. CDR3 sequence (DNA): TGTGCCAGCACCTCCGGGACAAAAGGGGAAAGCCAGCCCCAGCATTTT.

The chain recombines TRBV7-8 with TRBJ1-4; no firm D call. The length of the CDR3 is 14 residues. Germline-derived CDR1 and CDR2 are SGHVS and FQNEAQ. With 1 base removed from V and 8 bases from J, the gap between germline ends came to 11 bases. The DNA of the CDR3 is TGTGCCAGCAGCTTAGTTCCGGGAACCGAAAAACTGTTTTTT. Residues: CASSLVPGTEKLFF.

This clone came up once. V is TRBV6-5 and J is TRBJ2-1; 10 bases map to TRBD2. CDR1 is MNHEY, CDR2 SVGAGI, per germline. Trimming cost V 4 bases and J 7 bases; bases outside gene matches: 7. This CDR3 is 15 amino acids long. CDR3 amino acids: CASSFGAGGSNEQFF. CDR3 in DNA: TGTGCCAGCAGTTTCGGAGCGGGGGGGAGTAATGAGCAGTTCTTC.

The chain employs TRBV7-9 and TRBJ2-5, with D possibly TRBD2 on 5 matching bases. With 5 bases removed from V and 7 bases from J, the gap between germline ends came to 14 bases. The CDR3 consists of 13 residues. The germline V gene encodes CDR1 SEHNR and CDR2 FQNEAQ (reference sequence). The DNA of the CDR3 is TGTGCCAGCAGCAATAGCGCAGGAGGGACCCAGTACTTC. Its translation is CASSNSAGGTQYF.

This chain uses TRBV7-6 with TRBJ2-3; D could derive from TRBD1 or TRBD2 (5 bases each). V lost 3 bases to trimming and J lost 4 bases, with 17 bases between them. CDR1 and CDR2 from the germline V gene are SGHVS and FNYEAQ. The CDR3 has 16 amino acids. The CDR3 DNA reads TGTGCCAGCAGCTTCTCCGGGACCATTATGTCAGATACGCAGTATTTT. The encoded protein is CASSFSGTIMSDTQYF.

The chain employs TRBV5-6 and TRBJ2-6; the match to TRBD2 covers 11 bases. V dropped 4 bases and J dropped 0; count of bases not matched to a gene: 3. The CDR3 has 17 residues. The germline CDR1 and CDR2 sequences are SGHDT and YYEEEE. The CDR3 reads CASSGSGGASGANVLTF. The DNA for the CDR3 is TGTGCCAGCAGCGGTAGCGGGGGGGCCTCTGGGGCCAACGTCCTGACTTTC. Full variable domain (rest looked up from reference TRBV5-6 and TRBJ2-6): DAGVTQSPTHLIKTRGQQVTLRCSPKSGHDTVSWYQQALGQGPQFIFQYYEEEERQRGNFPDRFSGHQFPNYSSELNVNALLLGDSALYLCASSGSGGASGANVLTFGAGSRLTVL.

The chain links TRBV11-2 to TRBJ2-7, with 7 bases aligning to TRBD2. The CDR3 totals 16 residues. Germline V CDR1 and CDR2: SGHAT, FQNNGV. Trimming at V came to 1 base and at J to 2 bases, leaving 8 bases not matched to a gene. CDR3 residues: CASSLGARGVPYEQYF. CDR3 in DNA: TGTGCCAGCAGCTTAGGGGCCCGGGGGGTCCCCTACGAGCAGTACTTC.

This clone was seen a handful of times. This chain links TRBV18 with TRBJ2-7; 7 bases are a match to TRBD2. J was trimmed by 5 bases and V by 0 bases; bases with no gene match: 10. Germline-derived CDR1 and CDR2 are KGHSH and LQKENI. The CDR3 has 16 amino acids. The DNA for the CDR3 is TGTGCCAGCTCACCACCGGAGTGGGAGGGGAGCCACGAGCAGTACTTC. It is translated as CASSPPEWEGSHEQYF.

This sequence joins TRBV7-9 and TRBJ1-4; D call uncertain. CDR3 length equals 15 residues. Germline V lookup: CDR1 SEHNR, CDR2 FQNEAQ (reference sequence). The germline V and J ends were trimmed by 3 bases and 0 bases, with 8 bases remaining between them. In nucleotides, the CDR3 is TGTGCCAGCAGCTTCGTCAGAGCAACTAATGAAAAACTGTTTTTT. Its protein is CASSFVRATNEKLFF.

Regarding this clone: One junction end disagrees with the germline gene, perhaps due to a read error. The chain recombines TRBV7-9 with TRBJ1-1; no definite D call. CDR3 size: 16 residues. Germline V CDR1 and CDR2: SEHNR, FQNEAQ (reference sequence). This CDR3 reads CASRLVTDVVIPEAFF. CDR3 coding DNA: TGTGCCAGCAGATTAGTCACGGATGTCGTGATACCTGAAGCTTTCTTT. Together with reference TRBV7-9 and TRBJ1-1, the CDR3 gives the full variable domain: DTGVSQNPRHKITKRGQNVTFRCDPISEHNRLYWYRQTLGQGPEFLTYFQNEAQLEKSRLLSDRFSAERPKGSFSTLEIQRTEQGDSAMYLCASRLVTDVVIPEAFFGQGTRLTVV.

This chain links TRBV7-3 with TRBJ2-2, with D perhaps TRBD1 (5 bases). V dropped 3 bases and J dropped 5 bases, with 13 bases sitting between them. This CDR3 is built from 15 residues. Germline V lookup: CDR1 SGHTA, CDR2 FQGTGA. Here the CDR3 reads CASSFLGLGTGELFF. As DNA, the CDR3 is TGTGCCAGCAGCTTTTTGGGGCTAGGGACCGGGGAGCTGTTTTTT.

The V call is TRBV19, the J call TRBJ1-1; tentative D call: TRBD1 (5 bases). V was trimmed by 5 bases and J by 1 base, leaving 8 bases between them. Per the germline V gene, CDR1 is LNHDA and CDR2 is SQIVND (reference sequence). This CDR3 contains 13 residues. In nucleotides, the CDR3 is TGTGCCAGTAGTCTCCAGGGGAACACTGAAGCTTTCTTT. Its protein product is CASSLQGNTEAFF. Using reference TRBV19 and TRBJ1-1 for the parts outside the CDR3, the full variable domain is DGGITQSPKYLFRKEGQNVTLSCEQNLNHDAMYWYRQDPGQGLRLIYYSQIVNDFQKGDIAEGYSVSREKKESFPLTVTSAQKNPTAFYLCASSLQGNTEAFFGQGTRLTVV.

The chain is built from TRBV11-3 and TRBJ1-6; possible D gene TRBD1, 6 bases. V was pared by 1 base and J by 9 bases, with 10 bases between. The CDR3 is 14 residues long. In germline, CDR1 is SGHNT, CDR2 YENEEA. CDR3 sequence: CASSLAGDRSPLHF. CDR3 sequence (DNA): TGTGCCAGCAGCTTAGCAGGGGATCGTTCACCCCTCCACTTT. The full variable domain, its missing parts supplied by reference TRBV11-3 and TRBJ1-6, is EAGVVQSPRYKIIEKKQPVAFWCNPISGHNTLYWYLQNLGQGPELLIRYENEEAVDDSQLPKDRFSAERLKGVDSTLKIQPAELGDSAVYLCASSLAGDRSPLHFGNGTRLTVT.

This clone was found a few times. The chain carries TRBV6-4 and TRBJ2-1; D is perhaps TRBD1 (6 bases). The CDR3 consists of 14 residues. Germline V gene lookup returns CDR1 MRHNA and CDR2 SNTAGT. The ends were cut back, 5 bases at V and 7 bases at J, with 15 bases in the middle. CDR3 sequence: CASSRQADLNEQFF. The CDR3 nucleotides read TGTGCCAGCAGTCGACAGGCGGACCTTAATGAGCAGTTCTTC.

The J gene is TRBJ1-6, the V gene TRBV6-5; no firm D call. Trimming stripped 0 bases from V and 5 bases from J, with 8 bases between. The CDR3 covers 15 residues. The germline V gene has CDR1 MNHEY and CDR2 SVGAGI. CDR3 residues: CASSYSTPDNSPLHF. The CDR3 DNA reads as TGTGCCAGCAGTTACTCCACACCCGATAATTCACCCCTCCACTTT.

This chain joins TRBV12-5 and TRBJ1-2; TRBD1 matches at 8 bases. Germline V lookup: CDR1 LGHNT, CDR2 FRNRAP. Losses at the gene ends were 5 bases for V and 4 bases for J; bases not matched to a gene: 6. The CDR3 covers 14 residues. The CDR3 here is CASGTQGAGYGYTF. CDR3 in DNA: TGTGCTAGTGGTACGCAGGGGGCCGGCTATGGCTACACCTTC.